Shown below are 28 T cell receptor beta chains from a single sample sequenced in a study of T cell changes during pregnancy in multiple sclerosis. Repertoires were generated with immunoSEQ multiplex PCR, while TCRdb's copy carries only in-frame clones and drops some. The sample shows fewer than 90,000 clones, about 94% of them seen only once. Material: peripheral blood, obtained after pregnancy. These receptors were collected from a female donor in good health, enrolled as a control in a pregnancy study.

The rearrangement links TRBV6-5 to TRBJ2-4, with a tentative D call TRBD1 (5 bases). With 0 bases removed from V and 8 bases from J, the gap between germline ends came to 11 bases. The CDR3 loop spans 14 amino acids. CDR1 and CDR2 from the germline V gene are MNHEY and SVGAGI. CDR3 DNA: TGTGCCAGCAGTTACTCCCCCATAGGGGACATTCAGTACTTC. Amino acids: CASSYSPIGDIQYF.

This rearrangement joins TRBV4-2 to TRBJ1-5, with a possible D match to TRBD1 (5 bases). V shed 1 base and J shed 5 bases, with 12 bases lying between them. This CDR3 spans 15 amino acids. In germline, CDR1 is LGHNA, CDR2 YNFKEQ. Written as DNA, the CDR3 is TGTGCCAGCAGCCAAGCGAGTGGAGGGGATCAGCCCCAGCATTTT. This sequence encodes CASSQASGGDQPQHF.

The chain employs TRBV2 and TRBJ2-7; D gene ambiguous. V gave up 6 bases and J gave up 3 bases, with 12 bases separating them. CDR3 length: 13 residues. Germline V gives CDR1 SNHLY, CDR2 FYNNEI. CDR3 coding DNA: TGTGCCAGCAGATGGAGATCCCACTACGAGCAGTACTTC. It codes for CASRWRSHYEQYF.

The chain employs TRBV10-1 and TRBJ2-3, with D possibly matching TRBD1 (5 bases). The V gene lost 4 bases and the J gene lost 6 bases, with 20 bases spanning the gap. Germline CDR1 WNHNN, CDR2 SYGVQD (reference sequence). The CDR3 has 16 residues. CDR3 loop: CASSVRGSRDFDTQYF. As DNA, the CDR3 is TGCGCCAGCAGTGTTAGGGGCTCACGAGACTTTGATACGCAGTATTTT.

The chain uses TRBV7-9 and TRBJ2-3; the D gene is possibly TRBD2 (5 bases). Germline V gene data show CDR1 as SEHNR and CDR2 as FQNEAQ (reference sequence). Trimming removed 6 bases at V and 4 bases at J, with 11 bases between. The length of the CDR3 is 13 residues. The chain's CDR3 is CASSHRTSDTQYF. The CDR3 nucleotides read TGTGCCAGCAGTCACCGGACTTCAGATACGCAGTATTTT. The full variable domain, rest sourced from reference TRBV7-9 and TRBJ2-3, is DTGVSQNPRHKITKRGQNVTFRCDPISEHNRLYWYRQTLGQGPEFLTYFQNEAQLEKSRLLSDRFSAERPKGSFSTLEIQRTEQGDSAMYLCASSHRTSDTQYFGPGTRLTVL.

This chain uses TRBV5-4 with TRBJ1-1; D uncertain. V was pared by 4 bases and J by 0 bases, with 13 bases between. The CDR3 loop spans 15 amino acids. The germline V gene has CDR1 SGHNT and CDR2 YYREEE (reference sequence). The chain's CDR3 is CASSTRTAMNTEAFF. The CDR3 bases are TGTGCCAGCAGCACGCGAACAGCAATGAACACTGAAGCTTTCTTT.

V is TRBV2 and J is TRBJ2-5, with a tentative D call TRBD2 (6 bases). Germline V lookup: CDR1 SNHLY, CDR2 FYNNEI. Trimming cost V 8 bases and J 4 bases, with 11 bases left between them. The CDR3 consists of 12 residues. Here the CDR3 reads CASQEEGETQYF. As DNA, the CDR3 is TGTGCCAGCCAGGAGGAGGGAGAGACCCAGTACTTC. Together with reference TRBV2 and TRBJ2-5, the CDR3 gives the full variable domain: EPEVTQTPSHQVTQMGQEVILRCVPISNHLYFYWYRQILGQKVEFLVSFYNNEISEKSEIFDDQFSVERPDGSNFTLKIRSTKLEDSAMYFCASQEEGETQYFGPGTRLLVL.

The CDR3 DNA is TGCAGCGTTTGGGAGGGCCTGGGCGGGGAGCTGTTTTTT. Protein product: CSVWEGLGGELFF. The V call is TRBV29-1, the J call TRBJ2-2; 7 bases are shared with TRBD2. CDR3 length: 13 residues. The germline V gene has CDR1 SQVTM and CDR2 ANQGSEA. Trimming at V came to 5 bases and at J to 7 bases, leaving 7 bases not matched to a gene.

V and J are TRBV28 and TRBJ2-5; D might be TRBD1 (6 bases). With 5 bases removed from V and 1 base from J, the gap between germline ends came to 11 bases. Per germline, CDR1 MDHEN and CDR2 SYDVKM. The CDR3 has 14 amino acids. In DNA form, the CDR3 reads TGTGCCAGCAGTCGGGACACTAGCCAAGAGACCCAGTACTTC. As protein: CASSRDTSQETQYF.

The chain carries TRBV15 and TRBJ2-1, with 10 nucleotides matching TRBD1. The CDR3 loop spans 16 amino acids. The germline CDR1 and CDR2 sequences are LNHNV and YYDKDF (reference sequence). V shed 1 base and J 3 bases; nucleotides not matched to a gene: 3. This chain's CDR3 is CATSRGGDRGYNEQFF. In nucleotides, the CDR3 is TGTGCCACCAGCAGAGGTGGGGACAGGGGCTACAATGAGCAGTTCTTC.

V is TRBV2 and J is TRBJ1-6; 9 nucleotides align to TRBD1. The CDR3 totals 15 residues. Per the germline V gene, CDR1 is SNHLY and CDR2 is FYNNEI. V lost 2 bases to trimming and J lost 6 bases; unmatched junction nucleotides: 2. The DNA for the CDR3 is TGTGCCAGCAGTGAATCGACAGGGGGTAATTCACCCCTCCACTTT. Its protein product is CASSESTGGNSPLHF. Full variable domain (missing parts from reference TRBV2 and TRBJ1-6): EPEVTQTPSHQVTQMGQEVILRCVPISNHLYFYWYRQILGQKVEFLVSFYNNEISEKSEIFDDQFSVERPDGSNFTLKIRSTKLEDSAMYFCASSESTGGNSPLHFGNGTRLTVT.

V usage is TRBV11-2 and J usage is TRBJ2-1; 9 positions match TRBD1. With V trimmed by 6 bases and J by 6 bases, 3 bases remained unmatched. This CDR3 has 13 amino acids. Germline CDR1 SGHAT, CDR2 FQNNGV. CDR3 DNA sequence: TGTGCCAGCAGGTGGGACAGGGCCAATGAGCAGTTCTTC. It encodes CASRWDRANEQFF.

Only one count was recorded for this clone. The V gene is TRBV14, the J gene TRBJ2-7, with 8 bases fitting TRBD1. The V segment lost 0 bases and the J segment 0 bases; nucleotides outside the gene matches: 13. The germline V gene encodes CDR1 SGHDN and CDR2 FVKESK. This CDR3 has 19 amino acids. This CDR3 is CASSQETPTGTGPSYEQYF. CDR3 nucleotide sequence: TGTGCCAGCAGCCAAGAAACCCCCACCGGGACAGGTCCCTCCTACGAGCAGTACTTC.

The V and J genes are TRBV28 and TRBJ2-7, with TRBD2 matching 8 bases. J was trimmed by 1 base and V by 8 bases; bases with no gene match: 7. CDR1 and CDR2 from the germline V gene are MDHEN and SYDVKM. This CDR3 has 14 amino acids. The CDR3 DNA reads TGTGCCAGCTCCTTTTTAGCGGGGTCCTACGAGCAGTACTTC. This sequence encodes CASSFLAGSYEQYF.

V and J are TRBV5-1 and TRBJ2-1; 10 bases line up with TRBD2. Germline assignment: CDR1 SGHRS and CDR2 YFSETQ. V shed 8 bases, J shed 2 bases, and the junction held 7 bases outside the gene matches. The CDR3 contains 15 residues. The CDR3 DNA sequence: TGCGCCAGTTCGCTAGCGGGAGTCACCTACAATGAGCAGTTCTTC. It specifies CASSLAGVTYNEQFF.

This chain uses TRBV7-9 with TRBJ2-1, with D perhaps matching TRBD1 (5 bases). The V gene's germline CDR1 is SEHNR and CDR2 FQNEAQ (reference sequence). The V end lost 5 bases, the J end lost 5 bases, and 19 bases lay between the germline ends. The CDR3 sequence is 16 residues long. The CDR3 DNA is TGTGCCAGCAGCCGAAGGGGCGGCCTGGGAAACAATGAGCAGTTCTTC. Translation gives CASSRRGGLGNNEQFF.

This clone has a single count. The V gene is TRBV2, the J gene TRBJ2-1, with D perhaps matching TRBD2 (5 bases). In germline, CDR1 is SNHLY, CDR2 FYNNEI. The ends were cut back, 6 bases at V and 10 bases at J, with 19 bases in the middle. This CDR3 is built from 14 residues. CDR3 region: CASSESLRLSEQFF. The DNA for the CDR3 is TGTGCCAGCAGCGAGTCCCTACGACTAAGCGAGCAGTTCTTC. Drawing the rest from reference TRBV2 and TRBJ2-1, the complete variable domain is EPEVTQTPSHQVTQMGQEVILRCVPISNHLYFYWYRQILGQKVEFLVSFYNNEISEKSEIFDDQFSVERPDGSNFTLKIRSTKLEDSAMYFCASSESLRLSEQFFGPGTRLTVL.

The chain employs TRBV6-1 and TRBJ2-1; 9 bases fit TRBD2. V lost 6 bases and J lost 9; bases outside the gene matches: 12. Germline assignment: CDR1 MNHNS and CDR2 SASEGT. This CDR3 spans 15 amino acids. CDR3 DNA sequence: TGTGCCAGCAGACCGGGACTAGCAATCTTCTCTGAGCAGTTCTTC. This encodes CASRPGLAIFSEQFF.

The genes are TRBV7-9 and TRBJ2-1, with D uncertain. Germline assignment: CDR1 SEHNR and CDR2 FQNEAQ (reference sequence). The ends were cut back, 1 base at V and 9 bases at J, with 10 bases in the middle. This CDR3 region has 13 residues. CDR3 sequence (DNA): TGTGCCAGCAGCTTAGTTCTTGTCAGTGAGCAGTTCTTC. This translates into CASSLVLVSEQFF.

The chain couples TRBV19 to TRBJ2-6; maybe TRBD1 (6 bases). This CDR3 is 15 amino acids long. Looked up from germline, CDR1 is LNHDA and CDR2 is SQIVND (reference sequence). V was pared by 1 base and J by 8 bases, with 12 bases between. CDR3 bases: TGTGCCAGTAGTATAGGGACAGCTGCAACCAACGTCCTGACTTTC. This gives the protein CASSIGTAATNVLTF.

This chain joins TRBV10-3 and TRBJ2-1; 8 nucleotides line up with TRBD2. Trimming cost V 0 bases and J 0 bases; bases outside gene matches: 10. This CDR3 region has 19 residues. Looked up from germline, CDR1 is ENHRY and CDR2 is SYGVKD. This CDR3 is CAISESWAASGSSYNEQFF. As DNA, the CDR3 is TGTGCCATCAGTGAGTCCTGGGCGGCTAGCGGGTCCTCCTACAATGAGCAGTTCTTC.

The chain uses TRBV15 and TRBJ1-2, with 10 bases that match TRBD1. Germline CDR1 reads LNHNV; CDR2 reads YYDKDF (reference sequence). This CDR3 is built from 16 residues. V shed 0 bases, J shed 3 bases, and the junction held 4 bases outside the gene matches. CDR3 bases: TGTGCCACCAGCAGAGATTGGGACAGGGGTGACTATGGCTACACCTTC. As protein: CATSRDWDRGDYGYTF. The full variable domain, its missing parts supplied by reference TRBV15 and TRBJ1-2, is DAMVIQNPRYQVTQFGKPVTLSCSQTLNHNVMYWYQQKSSQAPKLLFHYYDKDFNNEADTPDNFQSRRPNTSFCFLDIRSPGLGDTAMYLCATSRDWDRGDYGYTFGSGTRLTVV.

The J gene is TRBJ2-5, the V gene TRBV2; TRBD1 matches at 9 bases. The V and J ends lost 6 bases and 6 bases, in that order; junction bases with no gene match: 8. The CDR3 has 14 residues. Germline-derived CDR1 and CDR2 are SNHLY and FYNNEI. The CDR3 sequence is CASRDTGGGKTQYF. In nucleotides, the CDR3 is TGTGCCAGCAGGGATACAGGGGGCGGGAAGACCCAGTACTTC.

The chain carries TRBV14 and TRBJ2-7, with TRBD2 as a possible D gene (6 bases). The CDR3 has 15 residues. V was shortened by 4 bases and J by 5 bases, with 18 bases between the two germline ends. Germline V gene lookup returns CDR1 SGHDN and CDR2 FVKESK. The chain's CDR3 is CASSRLGGTRDEQYF. In DNA, the CDR3 is TGTGCCAGCAGCCGTCTGGGCGGGACGCGCGACGAGCAGTACTTC.

The chain couples TRBV19 to TRBJ1-5; TRBD1 aligns across 9 bases. Germline-derived CDR1 and CDR2 are LNHDA and SQIVND (reference sequence). Germline trimming cut 6 bases from V and 5 bases from J; bases unmatched to any gene: 11. The CDR3 spans 16 residues. The CDR3 is CASSDSGQGLYQPQHF. CDR3 nucleotides: TGTGCCAGTAGCGACTCGGGACAGGGTTTATATCAGCCCCAGCATTTT.

In this sample, this clone turned up once. The rearrangement links TRBV27 to TRBJ2-3; 9 positions match TRBD2. Germline V gene lookup returns CDR1 MNHEY and CDR2 SMNVEV (reference sequence). V shed 5 bases, J shed 6 bases, and the junction held 6 bases outside the gene matches. The CDR3 consists of 14 residues. The CDR3 here is CASSEREAVDTQYF. For the CDR3, the DNA is TGTGCCAGCAGTGAGCGGGAGGCGGTGGATACGCAGTATTTT.

The rearrangement links TRBV28 to TRBJ2-7, with D tentatively TRBD1 (5 bases). The CDR3 covers 12 residues. Trimming stripped 5 bases from V and 9 bases from J, with 14 bases between. Germline V lookup: CDR1 MDHEN, CDR2 SYDVKM. The CDR3 bases are TGTGCCAGCAGTCTCGCATTTCAGGGGCAGTACTTC. Its translation is CASSLAFQGQYF.

This clone was counted once. In nucleotides, the CDR3 is TGTGCCAGTCGCCCCTGGGGGCCCTACGAGCAGTACTTC. Residues: CASRPWGPYEQYF. J is TRBJ2-7 and V is TRBV6-1; D perhaps matches TRBD1 (6 bases). Germline V gene sequence: CDR1 MNHNS, CDR2 SASEGT. The CDR3 is made up of 13 amino acids. The ends were cut back, 9 bases at V and 2 bases at J, with 14 bases in the middle.